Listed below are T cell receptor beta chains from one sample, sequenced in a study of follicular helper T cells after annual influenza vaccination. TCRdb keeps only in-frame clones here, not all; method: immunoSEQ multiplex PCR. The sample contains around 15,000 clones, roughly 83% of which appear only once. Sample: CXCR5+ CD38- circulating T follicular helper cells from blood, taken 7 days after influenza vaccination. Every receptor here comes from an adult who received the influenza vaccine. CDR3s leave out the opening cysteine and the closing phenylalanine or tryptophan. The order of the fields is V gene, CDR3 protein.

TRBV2 ASGRVAGANVLT
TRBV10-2 VPSPSTGAGGIEQF
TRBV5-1 ASSVVAGSGELF
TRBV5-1 ASSPLGQGAYEQY
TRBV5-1 ASSLDGDTQY
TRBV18 ASSPSRGAGGRSSTDTQY
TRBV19 ASSSLSDSGANVLT
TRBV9 ASSPPGQMMNTEAF
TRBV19 ASRLAGGPWYNEQF
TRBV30 AWTTGIPEAF
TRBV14 ASSQNTGVLGNTIY
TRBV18 ASSPGTGRETQY
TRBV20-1 SARWDSEQY
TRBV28 ATRGHLNWGWGSGNTIY
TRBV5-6 ASSPTGGGAFYGYT
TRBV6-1 ASSEARGGVEKLF
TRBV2 ASRGTSETGELF
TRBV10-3 AISAGTSTDTQY
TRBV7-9 ASSLGPSGGASTDTQY
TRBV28 ASSPPGQGADNQPQH
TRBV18 ASSPNNQATGELF
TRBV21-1 ASSKNGDTT
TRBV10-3 AMGGRGTSGIETQY
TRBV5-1 ASSLTGEVTGELF
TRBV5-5 ASSLRDRGLDEQF